These T cell receptor beta chains were read from a single sample in a study of cytomegalovirus exposure and HLA in healthy donors. Measured with immunoSEQ multiplex PCR; TCRdb has only the in-frame clones, and not every one. The sample totals roughly 120,000 clones. Material: PBMCs. Every receptor here comes from a man under 40 in good health and CMV-seronegative. Both conserved end residues are part of each CDR3. D genes are given only for firm matches.

TRBV19	NA	TRBJ2-2	CASSIVNSDTGELFF	TGTGCCAGTAGTATAGTAAACAGTGACACCGGGGAGCTGTTTTTT
TRBV7-6	NA	TRBJ1-2	CASSLPGRNYGYTF	TGTGCCAGCAGCTTACCAGGCCGTAACTATGGCTACACCTTC
TRBV5-1	NA	TRBJ2-5	CASRLTGSQETQYF	TGCGCCAGCAGGCTGACCGGGAGCCAAGAGACCCAGTACTTC
TRBV4-2	TRBD2	TRBJ2-5	CASGGLAGGPETQYF	TGTGCCAGCGGCGGACTAGCGGGGGGGCCCGAGACCCAGTACTTC
TRBV19	TRBD1	TRBJ1-5	CASGQVRKPQHF	TGTGCCAGTGGACAGGTTCGAAAGCCCCAGCATTTT
TRBV5-1	NA	TRBJ2-3	CASSLGRGASTDTQYF	TGCGCCAGCAGCTTGGGCCGGGGTGCTAGCACAGATACGCAGTATTTT
TRBV4-2	TRBD2	TRBJ2-1	CASSQVAGGSEQFF	TGTGCCAGCAGCCAAGTAGCGGGGGGGTCTGAGCAGTTCTTC
TRBV2	TRBD2	TRBJ2-3	CASTLGGDTDTQYF	TGTGCCAGCACCCTGGGGGGGGACACAGATACGCAGTATTTT
TRBV4-1	NA	TRBJ1-4	CASSQEVGGGGEKLFF	TGCGCCAGCAGCCAAGAAGTGGGGGGCGGGGGTGAAAAACTGTTTTTT
TRBV4-3	TRBD1	TRBJ1-2	CASSRDRGDGYTF	TGCGCCAGCAGCCGGGACAGGGGAGATGGCTACACCTTC
TRBV7-2	NA	TRBJ1-1	CASNPILSNTEAFF	TGTGCCAGCAACCCAATTCTATCGAACACTGAAGCTTTCTTT
TRBV7-8	TRBD2	TRBJ2-3	CASSLDIAGGLTDTQYF	TGTGCCAGCAGCTTAGACATAGCGGGGGGTCTCACAGATACGCAGTATTTT
TRBV19	NA	TRBJ1-4	CASSTIPGREKLFF	TGTGCCAGTAGTACGATCCCAGGGCGAGAAAAACTGTTTTTT
TRBV5-1	TRBD1	TRBJ2-1	CASSVDRGINEQFF	TGCGCCAGCAGCGTTGACAGGGGTATCAATGAGCAGTTCTTC
TRBV9	TRBD1	TRBJ1-2	CASSPHGQASNYGYTF	TGTGCCAGCAGCCCGCACGGACAGGCCTCTAACTATGGCTACACCTTC
TRBV5-1	NA	TRBJ2-5	CASSLDRYQETQYF	TGCGCCAGCAGCTTGGACAGGTACCAAGAGACCCAGTACTTC
TRBV28	TRBD1	TRBJ2-7	CASSSPPQGAYEQYF	TGTGCCAGCAGTTCCCCTCCGCAGGGGGCCTACGAGCAGTACTTC
TRBV9	NA	TRBJ2-5	CASTWERETQYF	TGTGCCAGCACTTGGGAGAGGGAGACCCAGTACTTC
TRBV5-4	TRBD2	TRBJ2-2	CASSLGGGGNTGELFF	TGTGCCAGCAGCTTGGGGGGCGGGGGAAACACCGGGGAGCTGTTTTTT
TRBV19	NA	TRBJ1-1	CASSVDRGGTEAFF	TGTGCCAGTAGTGTGGACAGAGGAGGCACTGAAGCTTTCTTT
TRBV7-2	NA	TRBJ1-1	CASSLDFWASSTEAFF	TGTGCCAGCAGCTTAGATTTTTGGGCTTCGAGCACTGAAGCTTTCTTT
TRBV18	NA	TRBJ2-1	CASSPFFELQGSYNEQFF	TGTGCCAGCTCACCATTCTTCGAGCTGCAGGGATCCTACAATGAGCAGTTCTTC
TRBV4-1	NA	TRBJ1-3	CASSQERGSVGNTIYF	TGCGCCAGCAGCCAAGAGCGCGGGAGTGTTGGAAACACCATATATTTT
TRBV5-4	NA	TRBJ1-2	CASSLGGWGYTF	TGTGCCAGCAGCTTGGGGGGCTGGGGCTACACCTTC
TRBV15	TRBD1	TRBJ2-1	CATSRSLRGLYNEQFF	TGTGCCACCAGCAGGAGTCTCAGGGGGCTCTACAATGAGCAGTTCTTC
TRBV9	TRBD1	TRBJ1-4	CASNRQGATNEKLFF	TGTGCCAGCAATAGACAGGGGGCAACTAATGAAAAACTGTTTTTT
TRBV5-1	NA	TRBJ1-2	CASSLDVANGYTF	TGCGCCAGCAGCTTGGACGTGGCAAATGGCTACACCTTC
TRBV28	TRBD1	TRBJ1-1	CASSSTGGARDTEAFF	TGTGCCAGCAGTTCCACAGGGGGGGCGCGGGACACTGAAGCTTTCTTT
TRBV2	NA	TRBJ1-5	CASSAGVSQPQHF	TGTGCCAGCAGTGCGGGGGTAAGTCAGCCCCAGCATTTT
TRBV20-1	NA	TRBJ2-1	CSAAPGEEQFF	TGCAGTGCTGCCCCAGGGGAAGAGCAGTTCTTC
TRBV5-1	TRBD1	TRBJ1-1	CASSFSTGGRTEAFF	TGCGCCAGCAGCTTTTCGACAGGGGGAAGAACTGAAGCTTTCTTT
TRBV6-1	NA	TRBJ1-2	CASSSAGRDYGYTF	TGTGCCAGCAGTTCCGCAGGGAGGGACTATGGCTACACCTTC
TRBV29-1	TRBD1	TRBJ2-3	CSVEGPRGQGVTDTQYF	TGCAGCGTTGAAGGTCCCCGGGGACAGGGGGTGACAGATACGCAGTATTTT
TRBV11-2	NA	TRBJ1-1	CASSFRQAGSEAFF	TGTGCCAGCAGCTTTAGACAGGCGGGCTCTGAAGCTTTCTTT
TRBV7-2	TRBD1	TRBJ2-5	CASSRGTEETQYF	TGTGCCAGCAGCCGAGGGACAGAAGAGACCCAGTACTTC
TRBV18	TRBD1	TRBJ1-2	CASSPTGTGVNYGYTF	TGTGCCAGCTCACCAACTGGGACAGGGGTTAACTATGGCTACACCTTC
TRBV4-2	TRBD1	TRBJ1-1	CASSQGQGRTEAFF	TGTGCCAGCAGCCAAGGACAGGGACGCACTGAAGCTTTCTTT
TRBV6-5	NA	TRBJ1-2	CASRPGGNYGYTF	TGTGCCAGCAGGCCGGGGGGTAACTATGGCTACACCTTC
TRBV28	TRBD1	TRBJ2-1	CASRDRGYNEQFF	TGTGCCAGCAGGGACAGGGGCTACAATGAGCAGTTCTTC
TRBV6-5	NA	TRBJ2-7	CAQAPYEQYF	TGTGCCCAGGCCCCCTACGAGCAGTACTTC
TRBV2	TRBD1	TRBJ1-5	CASSRETGGRQPQHF	TGTGCCAGCAGTAGGGAGACAGGGGGCCGACAGCCCCAGCATTTT
TRBV7-2	TRBD2	TRBJ2-1	CASSPGTSGASYFF	TGTGCCAGCAGCCCGGGGACTAGCGGGGCCTCTTATTTCTTC
TRBV5-1	NA	TRBJ2-1	CASSFPGNEQFF	TGCGCCAGCAGCTTTCCGGGCAATGAGCAGTTCTTC
TRBV5-1	TRBD1	TRBJ2-7	CASSLQGSGRVQYF	TGCGCCAGCAGCTTACAGGGGTCAGGCCGCGTGCAGTACTTC
TRBV7-2	NA	TRBJ1-2	CASSFSEARGYTF	TGTGCCAGCAGCTTCTCGGAGGCTCGTGGCTACACCTTC
TRBV11-2	NA	TRBJ2-2	CASRRLGTANTGELFF	TGTGCCAGCAGGAGACTAGGGACAGCGAACACCGGGGAGCTGTTTTTT
TRBV5-1	TRBD1	TRBJ2-7	CASSRRTGGSYEQYF	TGCGCCAGCAGCCGTAGAACAGGGGGCTCCTACGAGCAGTACTTC
TRBV7-3	TRBD2	TRBJ2-1	CASSVTRSGGSSNEQFF	TGTGCCAGCAGCGTAACCCGTAGCGGGGGATCAAGCAATGAGCAGTTCTTC
TRBV12-5	TRBD2	TRBJ2-1	CASGLGTSGVPFHNEQFF	TGTGCTAGTGGTTTGGGGACTAGCGGGGTCCCATTTCACAATGAGCAGTTCTTC
TRBV5-1	NA	TRBJ1-2	CASSPNTGSHGYTF	TGCGCCAGCAGCCCTAATACAGGGTCCCATGGCTACACCTTC
TRBV2	NA	TRBJ2-7	CASRRVDEQYF	TGTGCCAGCAGGAGAGTCGACGAGCAGTACTTC
TRBV27	TRBD1	TRBJ1-4	CASSTDREYSEKLFF	TGTGCCAGCAGTACGGACAGGGAGTATAGTGAAAAACTGTTTTTT
TRBV20-1	NA	TRBJ1-1	CSVHRDTEAFF	TGCAGTGTTCACAGGGACACTGAAGCTTTCTTT